The source of this T cell receptor (beta chain) is a study of OX40 agonist ivuxolimab in advanced cancers. Only in-frame clones appear in the TCRdb table, and some are missing; sequencing was by immunoSEQ multiplex PCR. The sample holds about 79,000 clones, about 90% seen once. Source: CD4+ or CD8+ T cells sorted from blood, taken in a trial of the OX40 agonist ivuxolimab. This clonotype was obtained from an adult with an advanced solid tumor such as melanoma, head and neck, liver or kidney cancer.

This CDR3 is CASSELAGLQETQYF. DNA for the CDR3: TGTGCCAGCAGTGAACTCGCGGGGTTACAAGAGACCCAGTACTTC. This chain joins TRBV2 and TRBJ2-5, with D perhaps TRBD2 (6 bases). V was shortened by 2 bases and J by 2 bases, with 12 bases between the two germline ends. CDR1 and CDR2 (germline): SNHLY, FYNNEI. The CDR3 is 15 residues long.